Each of the 29 T cell receptor beta chains below was sequenced from the same sample in a study of T cell changes during pregnancy in multiple sclerosis. Profiling relied on immunoSEQ multiplex PCR, and the TCRdb table lists in-frame clones only, not all of them. This table holds around 100,000 clones, roughly 92% found once. Material: peripheral blood, obtained after pregnancy. These receptors originate from a female donor with multiple sclerosis, enrolled in a pregnancy study.

The chain employs TRBV29-1 and TRBJ2-2, with 11 bases identical to TRBD2. The CDR3 totals 16 residues. Per germline, CDR1 SQVTM and CDR2 ANQGSEA. V lost 7 bases to trimming and J lost 2 bases; unmatched junction nucleotides: 9. CDR3 region: CSARWLAGGNTGELFF. The CDR3, as DNA: TGCAGCGCGAGGTGGCTAGCGGGGGGAAACACCGGGGAGCTGTTTTTT.

This chain connects TRBV14 to TRBJ1-2, with a weak D call TRBD1 (6 bases). CDR1 is SGHDN, CDR2 FVKESK, per germline. V lost 4 bases, J lost 0 bases, and 6 bases lay in between. This CDR3 spans 13 amino acids. CDR3 sequence: CASSPGANYGYTF. Here the CDR3 DNA reads TGTGCCAGCAGCCCAGGGGCTAACTATGGCTACACCTTC.

The J gene is TRBJ2-1, the V gene TRBV7-6, with TRBD1 as a possible D gene (7 bases). The CDR3 is 16 amino acids. CDR1 and CDR2 (germline): SGHVS, FNYEAQ. V was pared by 5 bases and J by 1 base, with 15 bases between. CDR3 nucleotides: TGTGCCAGCAGCCCTTTGACAGGGAGGTCCTACAATGAGCAGTTCTTC. This gives the protein CASSPLTGRSYNEQFF.

V gene TRBV19 combines with J gene TRBJ1-1; D call uncertain. This CDR3 comprises 13 residues. Trimming stripped 1 base from V and 6 bases from J, with 9 bases between. From germline, CDR1 is LNHDA and CDR2 SQIVND (reference sequence). The CDR3 bases are TGTGCCAGTAGTATAGGCGCGGGAGCTGAAGCTTTCTTT. This encodes CASSIGAGAEAFF.

J is TRBJ2-2 and V is TRBV5-4; 7 bases align to TRBD2. The CDR3 consists of 15 residues. The V segment lost 1 base and the J segment 5 bases; nucleotides outside the gene matches: 5. Germline values: CDR1 SGHNT, CDR2 YYREEE (reference sequence). CDR3 coding DNA: TGTGCCAGCAGCTTGATCGGGGGGAGTACCGGGGAGCTGTTTTTT. It encodes CASSLIGGSTGELFF. The full variable domain, with the rest looked up from reference TRBV5-4 and TRBJ2-2, is ETGVTQSPTHLIKTRGQQVTLRCSSQSGHNTVSWYQQALGQGPQFIFQYYREEENGRGNFPPRFSGLQFPNYSSELNVNALELDDSALYLCASSLIGGSTGELFFGEGSRLTVL.

This chain uses TRBV5-6 with TRBJ2-7, with D possibly TRBD1 on 6 matching bases. V gave up 5 bases and J gave up 5 bases, with 23 bases separating them. This CDR3 is 16 amino acids long. Germline V gene data show CDR1 as SGHDT and CDR2 as YYEEEE. The CDR3 protein is CASSNTGLDSFHEQYF. The CDR3, as DNA: TGTGCCAGCAGTAATACAGGGTTAGACTCTTTTCACGAGCAGTACTTC.

The CDR3: CASRLLIVTGELFF. In DNA, the CDR3 is TGTGCCAGCAGACTTCTCATAGTCACCGGGGAGCTGTTTTTT. This chain joins TRBV2 and TRBJ2-2, with D unclear. Trimming removed 6 bases from V and 4 bases from J, with 12 bases in between. CDR3 length: 14 residues. Germline V gene data show CDR1 as SNHLY and CDR2 as FYNNEI.

This chain connects TRBV7-9 to TRBJ2-5; D is perhaps TRBD1 (6 bases). Trimming shortened V by 6 bases and J by 4 bases, and 12 bases separated the two germline ends. CDR3 size: 13 residues. The germline CDR1 and CDR2 sequences are SEHNR and FQNEAQ (reference sequence). CDR3 sequence (DNA): TGTGCCAGCAGACACAGGGAGCGAGAGACCCAGTACTTC. It specifies CASRHRERETQYF.

This chain connects TRBV15 to TRBJ1-2; D perhaps matches TRBD1 (6 bases). V was trimmed by 0 bases and J by 7 bases, leaving 12 bases between them. This CDR3 is 14 amino acids long. The V gene's germline CDR1 is LNHNV and CDR2 YYDKDF (reference sequence). The CDR3, as DNA: TGTGCCACCAGCAGAGAAGGGGGGGAGGGTGGCTACACCTTC. Its translation: CATSREGGEGGYTF. Full variable domain (outside the CDR3, taken from reference TRBV15 and TRBJ1-2): DAMVIQNPRYQVTQFGKPVTLSCSQTLNHNVMYWYQQKSSQAPKLLFHYYDKDFNNEADTPDNFQSRRPNTSFCFLDIRSPGLGDTAMYLCATSREGGEGGYTFGSGTRLTVV.

V is TRBV18 and J is TRBJ2-5; 10 bases align to TRBD2. V shed 3 bases and J 2 bases; nucleotides not matched to a gene: 3. Germline V gene lookup returns CDR1 KGHSH and CDR2 LQKENI. The CDR3 runs 15 residues. CDR3 loop: CASSPLAGDQETQYF. DNA for the CDR3: TGTGCCAGCTCACCCCTAGCGGGGGATCAAGAGACCCAGTACTTC.

J is TRBJ2-7 and V is TRBV2, with TRBD1 matching over 7 bases. Germline trimming cut 0 bases from V and 4 bases from J; bases unmatched to any gene: 9. The CDR3 is made up of 16 amino acids. The germline V gene encodes CDR1 SNHLY and CDR2 FYNNEI. Here the CDR3 reads CASSEAPGTDLYEQYF. The CDR3 DNA is TGTGCCAGCAGTGAAGCGCCCGGGACAGACCTATACGAGCAGTACTTC. Drawing the rest from reference TRBV2 and TRBJ2-7, the complete variable domain is EPEVTQTPSHQVTQMGQEVILRCVPISNHLYFYWYRQILGQKVEFLVSFYNNEISEKSEIFDDQFSVERPDGSNFTLKIRSTKLEDSAMYFCASSEAPGTDLYEQYFGPGTRLTVT.

The chain combines TRBV5-6 with TRBJ1-3, with a possible D match to TRBD1 (6 bases). The germline CDR1 and CDR2 sequences are SGHDT and YYEEEE. This CDR3 has 16 amino acids. Trimming took 7 bases from V and 0 from J, leaving 17 bases between them. CDR3 sequence (DNA): TGTGCCAGCTGGGGGTGGACAGAATACTCTGGAAACACCATATATTTT. Amino acids: CASWGWTEYSGNTIYF. Using reference TRBV5-6 and TRBJ1-3 for the parts outside the CDR3, the full variable domain is DAGVTQSPTHLIKTRGQQVTLRCSPKSGHDTVSWYQQALGQGPQFIFQYYEEEERQRGNFPDRFSGHQFPNYSSELNVNALLLGDSALYLCASWGWTEYSGNTIYFGEGSWLTVV.

The CDR3: CASSEMFDGYTF. In DNA, the CDR3 is TGTGCCAGCAGCGAGATGTTTGATGGCTACACCTTC. The V call is TRBV5-4, the J call TRBJ1-2; no firm D call. Germline V CDR1 and CDR2: SGHNT, YYREEE (reference sequence). The length of the CDR3 is 12 residues. V gave up 4 bases and J gave up 6 bases, with 10 bases separating them.

V gene TRBV28 combines with J gene TRBJ2-1; 10 bases are a match to TRBD1. Germline V CDR1 and CDR2: MDHEN, SYDVKM. V lost 2 bases and J lost 7; bases outside the gene matches: 8. The CDR3 sequence is 16 residues long. CDR3 loop: CASSLIGDRGWNEQFF. DNA for the CDR3: TGTGCCAGCAGTTTAATTGGGGACAGGGGTTGGAATGAGCAGTTCTTC.

CDR3 region: CASSVVTGELFF. Here the CDR3 DNA reads TGTGCCAGCAGCGTAGTAACCGGGGAGCTGTTTTTT. V usage is TRBV9 and J usage is TRBJ2-2; D gene ambiguous. This CDR3 has 12 residues. CDR1 SGDLS and CDR2 YYNGEE come from the germline V gene. Between the trimmed V and J ends, which lost 0 bases and 5 bases, there was a span of 2 bases. Looking up the rest from reference TRBV9 and TRBJ2-2 gives the full variable domain: DSGVTQTPKHLITATGQRVTLRCSPRSGDLSVYWYQQSLDQGLQFLIQYYNGEERAKGNILERFSAQQFPDLHSELNLSSLELGDSALYFCASSVVTGELFFGEGSRLTVL.

The chain employs TRBV4-1 and TRBJ1-2, with D perhaps matching TRBD1 (6 bases). The CDR3 covers 16 residues. Germline V gene sequence: CDR1 MGHRA, CDR2 YSYEKL. V gave up 4 bases and J gave up 3 bases, with 18 bases separating them. CDR3 nucleotide sequence: TGCGCCAGCAGCCTAGCTGCCGGGGGGCTCGACTATGGCTACACCTTC. Translating it yields CASSLAAGGLDYGYTF.

The V and J genes are TRBV5-1 and TRBJ1-1; weak D call: TRBD1 (5 bases). This CDR3 has 15 amino acids. The V end was cut by 0 bases, the J end by 7 bases, with 16 bases between. Germline V CDR1 and CDR2: SGHRS, YFSETQ. The CDR3 DNA follows: TGCGCCAGCAGCTTGGGGGGGGGTGGAAAAATTGAAGCTTTCTTT. Translating gives CASSLGGGGKIEAFF. Full variable domain (outside the CDR3, taken from reference TRBV5-1 and TRBJ1-1): KAGVTQTPRYLIKTRGQQVTLSCSPISGHRSVSWYQQTPGQGLQFLFEYFSETQRNKGNFPGRFSGRQFSNSRSEMNVSTLELGDSALYLCASSLGGGGKIEAFFGQGTRLTVV.

The gene calls are TRBV19 and TRBJ1-3; D unclear. The CDR3 consists of 15 residues. The germline V gene has CDR1 LNHDA and CDR2 SQIVND (reference sequence). Trimming left V 3 bases short and J 0 bases short, with 9 bases between. The CDR3 DNA follows: TGTGCCAGTAGTATCACCGGTAACTCTGGAAACACCATATATTTT. It is translated as CASSITGNSGNTIYF.

The chain joins TRBV13 to TRBJ1-1; D not resolved. This CDR3 comprises 13 residues. Germline lookup yields CDR1 PRHDT and CDR2 FYEKMQ (reference sequence). Trimming cost V 3 bases and J 3 bases, with 8 bases left between them. CDR3 in amino acids: CASSFSRDTEAFF. In DNA, the CDR3 is TGTGCCAGCAGCTTCTCCCGGGACACTGAAGCTTTCTTT.

This chain uses TRBV2 with TRBJ2-1; 7 nucleotides align to TRBD2. The CDR3 extends over 18 amino acids. After removal of 6 bases from V and 0 bases from J, the junction contained 14 bases not matched to a gene. Germline CDR1 and CDR2: SNHLY and FYNNEI. The CDR3 here is CASRAGTKRTSSYNEQFF. CDR3 in DNA: TGTGCCAGCAGGGCCGGGACTAAGAGAACCAGCTCCTACAATGAGCAGTTCTTC.

The chain joins TRBV9 to TRBJ1-5; D might be TRBD1 (6 bases). The CDR3 extends over 16 amino acids. The V gene's germline CDR1 is SGDLS and CDR2 YYNGEE. V shed 0 bases and J shed 1 base, with 11 bases lying between them. Here the CDR3 DNA reads TGTGCCAGCAGCGTAGGAGCGGGGGGCAGCAATCAGCCCCAGCATTTT. Its protein product is CASSVGAGGSNQPQHF.

This clone was recorded once. This rearrangement joins TRBV18 to TRBJ2-2; the match to TRBD2 covers 8 bases. Germline lookup yields CDR1 KGHSH and CDR2 LQKENI. J gave up 3 bases and V 6 bases, and 12 bases lay outside the gene matches. This CDR3 has 17 amino acids. The DNA for the CDR3 is TGTGCCAGCTCCCACACGCCCAGCGGGGGAGACACCGGGGAGCTGTTTTTT. It is translated as CASSHTPSGGDTGELFF.

This chain links TRBV4-1 with TRBJ1-2, with 9 bases identical to TRBD1. Germline CDR1 is MGHRA and CDR2 is YSYEKL. The CDR3 runs 13 residues. V lost 3 bases to trimming and J lost 6 bases; unmatched junction nucleotides: 2. CDR3 nucleotides: TGCGCCAGCAGCCAGGGGACAGGGAATGGCTACACCTTC. Protein sequence: CASSQGTGNGYTF.

The gene calls are TRBV19 and TRBJ1-1; no firm D call. There are 15 residues in the CDR3. Trimming pared 5 bases from V and 0 bases from J, leaving 13 bases between. The germline V gene encodes CDR1 LNHDA and CDR2 SQIVND (reference sequence). The CDR3 region has the DNA TGTGCCAGTAGTTCCTACGATTCCTTGAACACTGAAGCTTTCTTT. The encoded protein is CASSSYDSLNTEAFF.

The chain carries TRBV5-5 and TRBJ1-5; no clear D. V was pared by 0 bases and J by 0 bases, with 7 bases between. The CDR3 is made up of 15 amino acids. The germline gives CDR1 SGHKS, CDR2 YYEKEE (reference sequence). The CDR3 DNA is TGTGCCAGCAGCTTGGTTGGCAATAGCAATCAGCCCCAGCATTTT. Its protein product is CASSLVGNSNQPQHF.

The chain joins TRBV9 to TRBJ2-1; no firm D call. V gave up 3 bases and J gave up 8 bases, with 12 bases separating them. The CDR3 loop spans 13 amino acids. CDR1 SGDLS and CDR2 YYNGEE come from the germline V gene. The CDR3 region is CASSDQPGDEQFF. Here the CDR3 DNA reads TGTGCCAGCAGCGACCAGCCAGGCGATGAGCAGTTCTTC.

This chain joins TRBV19 and TRBJ1-5; 9 positions agree with TRBD1. CDR1 and CDR2 from the germline V gene are LNHDA and SQIVND (reference sequence). The CDR3 spans 13 residues. The ends lost 5 bases at V and 7 bases at J; junction bases unmatched: 3. The CDR3 region is CASSETGGQPQHF. The CDR3 DNA follows: TGTGCCAGTAGTGAGACAGGGGGACAGCCCCAGCATTTT.

The V call is TRBV27, the J call TRBJ1-6; D unclear. The CDR3 contains 18 residues. V was shortened by 4 bases and J by 0 bases, with 16 bases between the two germline ends. In germline, CDR1 is MNHEY, CDR2 SMNVEV (reference sequence). The CDR3 sequence is CASSSLGWKSSYNSPLHF. The CDR3 bases are TGTGCCAGCAGTTCATTGGGCTGGAAGAGCTCCTATAATTCACCCCTCCACTTT.

The genes are TRBV10-3 and TRBJ2-7; D may be TRBD1 (6 bases). CDR1 and CDR2 from the germline V gene are ENHRY and SYGVKD. With 3 bases removed from V and 5 bases from J, the gap between germline ends came to 17 bases. This CDR3 comprises 15 residues. CDR3 sequence: CAISELGQGIDEQYF. The CDR3 DNA follows: TGTGCCATCAGTGAATTAGGGCAGGGGATCGACGAGCAGTACTTC.